This T cell receptor (beta chain) emerged from a study of metastatic and nonmetastatic thyroid tumors. Looking at the study overall: A comparison of repertoires was made across blood and tumor or nodule tissue from malignant and benign thyroid patients. Overall study findings and caveats: Benign nodules were reported to have significantly lower TCR beta diversity than malignant thyroid tumors, in blood and tumor.

The CDR3 is 14 amino acids. The germline gives CDR1 DFQATT, CDR2 SNEGSKA (reference sequence). V lost 3 bases and J lost 6, with 15 bases in between. This clone has a count of ten or more. Its antigen is not known. Source study methods: Construction of a distant-metastasis classifier for papillary thyroid cancer relied on CDR3 differences across clinicopathological groups. Using MiXCR, TCRdb re-called clones from the PCR reads. TCRdb, rather than the study authors, made the V and J calls. The sample gives 37,000 or so clones, approximately 16% of which show up once; 3% to 4.5% is in the top ten. Before thyroid surgery, none of the patients had received any treatment.

The rearrangement links TRBV20-1 to TRBJ2-1; the D gene is possibly TRBD1 (6 bases). The source is a female donor with papillary thyroid cancer or a benign thyroid nodule (not recorded which). Some clones in this sample may be carry-over from other donors' samples. The specimen was blood. The CDR3 nucleotides are TGCAGTGCTAGGAGGCAGGGGCTTTTCAATGAGCAGTTCTTC. Its translation is CSARRQGLFNEQFF.